One sample yielded the 31 T cell receptor beta chains listed below, sequenced in a study of cytomegalovirus exposure and HLA in healthy donors. With 60 Vbeta and 13 Jbeta primers, the PCR was carried out. Assay: immunoSEQ multiplex PCR; the TCRdb copy retains only in-frame clones and omits some. The sample includes under 150,000 clones, around three quarters of them seen just once. The sequencing input was PBMCs. These receptors were obtained from a man between 35 and 55 years old in good health and CMV-seronegative.

The CDR3 sequence is CASRRTGTDEQYF. The DNA of the CDR3 is TGTGCCAGCAGGAGAACAGGGACCGACGAGCAGTACTTC. The V call is TRBV2, the J call TRBJ2-7; TRBD1 is a possible D gene (6 bases). V was pared by 6 bases and J by 5 bases, with 14 bases between. The CDR3 loop spans 13 amino acids. In germline, CDR1 is SNHLY, CDR2 FYNNEI. Looking up the rest from reference TRBV2 and TRBJ2-7 gives the full variable domain: EPEVTQTPSHQVTQMGQEVILRCVPISNHLYFYWYRQILGQKVEFLVSFYNNEISEKSEIFDDQFSVERPDGSNFTLKIRSTKLEDSAMYFCASRRTGTDEQYFGPGTRLTVT.

The J gene is TRBJ2-1, the V gene TRBV7-2; the D gene is possibly TRBD1 (8 bases). Trimming pared 5 bases from V and 15 bases from J, leaving 17 bases between. This CDR3 spans 12 amino acids. Germline lookup yields CDR1 SGHTA and CDR2 FQGNSA. The CDR3 is CASSQWTGRVFF. The DNA for the CDR3 is TGTGCCAGCAGCCAGTGGACAGGGAGGGTGTTCTTC.

The chain recombines TRBV2 with TRBJ2-7; D gene uncertain. Germline CDR1 is SNHLY and CDR2 is FYNNEI. V shed 9 bases and J shed 4 bases, with 16 bases lying between them. The CDR3 contains 13 residues. This CDR3 is CARSSTEFYEQYF. In nucleotides, the CDR3 is TGTGCCAGGTCCTCTACAGAATTTTACGAGCAGTACTTC.

The chain uses TRBV7-9 and TRBJ2-1; 8 bases are a match to TRBD2. Trimming at V came to 0 bases and at J to 5 bases, leaving 3 bases not matched to a gene. Germline V lookup: CDR1 SEHNR, CDR2 FQNEAQ (reference sequence). The CDR3 extends over 15 amino acids. The CDR3 sequence: CASSLAFGRDNEQFF. Here the CDR3 DNA reads TGTGCCAGCAGCTTAGCGTTCGGGAGGGACAATGAGCAGTTCTTC.

This chain uses TRBV6-5 with TRBJ1-3; TRBD1 is a possible D gene (5 bases). Germline V lookup: CDR1 MNHEY, CDR2 SVGAGI. Trimming shortened V by 2 bases and J by 0 bases, and 5 bases separated the two germline ends. The CDR3 is made up of 14 amino acids. CDR3 bases: TGTGCCAGCAGTTACGACAGCTCTGGAAACACCATATATTTT. Protein product: CASSYDSSGNTIYF.

V and J are TRBV19 and TRBJ2-7, with D maybe TRBD2 (6 bases). The CDR3 consists of 12 residues. V was cut by 1 base and J by 5 bases, with 6 bases left in between. Germline-derived CDR1 and CDR2 are LNHDA and SQIVND (reference sequence). As DNA, the CDR3 is TGTGCCAGTAGTATAGGGGAGGACGAGCAGTACTTC. This codes for CASSIGEDEQYF. Complete variable domain (other parts from reference TRBV19 and TRBJ2-7): DGGITQSPKYLFRKEGQNVTLSCEQNLNHDAMYWYRQDPGQGLRLIYYSQIVNDFQKGDIAEGYSVSREKKESFPLTVTSAQKNPTAFYLCASSIGEDEQYFGPGTRLTVT.

J is TRBJ2-2 and V is TRBV13; D is ambiguous. This CDR3 contains 15 residues. Germline loops: CDR1 PRHDT, CDR2 FYEKMQ (reference sequence). V was shortened by 2 bases and J by 0 bases, with 7 bases between the two germline ends. The CDR3 DNA is TGTGCCAGCAGCTTACCGGAGTCGAACACCGGGGAGCTGTTTTTT. Translated, it gives CASSLPESNTGELFF.

As to this clone: The junction shows a germline mismatch at one end, possibly a read error. The J gene is TRBJ1-6, the V gene TRBV5-1, with TRBD1 as a possible D gene (5 bases). This CDR3 spans 15 amino acids. The germline gives CDR1 SGHRS, CDR2 YFSETQ. CDR3 coding DNA: TGCGCCAGCAGCTTGGCCACAGGAAGAAATTCACCCCTCAACTTT. Residues: CASSLATGRNSPLNF. The whole variable domain, filled in from reference TRBV5-1 and TRBJ1-6, reads KAGVTQTPRYLIKTRGQQVTLSCSPISGHRSVSWYQQTPGQGLQFLFEYFSETQRNKGNFPGRFSGRQFSNSRSEMNVSTLELGDSALYLCASSLATGRNSPLNFGNGTRLTVT.

The chain joins TRBV5-4 to TRBJ2-1; 7 bases line up with TRBD1. Germline loops: CDR1 SGHNT, CDR2 YYREEE (reference sequence). The length of the CDR3 is 15 residues. With 0 bases clipped from V and 5 bases from J, the junction kept 5 bases outside the gene matches. Here the CDR3 reads CASSLALGGNNEQFF. CDR3 coding DNA: TGTGCCAGCAGCTTGGCTCTAGGGGGCAACAATGAGCAGTTCTTC.

The chain joins TRBV19 to TRBJ1-3, with 7 bases matching TRBD1. The germline gives CDR1 LNHDA, CDR2 SQIVND (reference sequence). J lost 0 bases, V lost 3 bases, and 2 bases had no gene match. This CDR3 region has 15 residues. The CDR3 spells CASSMGQSSGNTIYF. Written as DNA, the CDR3 is TGTGCCAGTAGTATGGGACAGAGCTCTGGAAACACCATATATTTT.

The V and J genes are TRBV15 and TRBJ1-2; the D gene is possibly TRBD1 (6 bases). Trimming shortened V by 1 base and J by 5 bases, and 17 bases separated the two germline ends. This CDR3 is built from 16 residues. Germline V gene sequence: CDR1 LNHNV, CDR2 YYDKDF (reference sequence). The CDR3 spells CATSRGNRDTYYGYTF. CDR3 sequence (DNA): TGTGCCACCAGCAGAGGGAACCGGGACACCTATTATGGCTACACCTTC.

The J gene is TRBJ2-1, the V gene TRBV7-3, with a weak D call TRBD1 (5 bases). Germline V gene data show CDR1 as SGHTA and CDR2 as FQGTGA. The CDR3 spans 12 residues. Trimming cost V 3 bases and J 10 bases, with 10 bases left between them. As DNA, the CDR3 is TGTGCCAGCAGCTTCCAGGGTGGGGAGCAGTTCTTC. Encoded protein: CASSFQGGEQFF.

This chain joins TRBV14 and TRBJ1-2; D gene ambiguous. The CDR3 has 14 amino acids. V was pared by 0 bases and J by 8 bases, with 13 bases between. Looked up from germline, CDR1 is SGHDN and CDR2 is FVKESK. The CDR3 sequence is CASSQDFQVRGYTF. The CDR3 nucleotides are TGTGCCAGCAGCCAAGATTTTCAGGTTAGAGGCTACACCTTC.

The rearrangement links TRBV18 to TRBJ2-3; D not resolved. Trimming took off 1 base at V and 0 bases at J, with 11 bases between the two ends. The germline V gene encodes CDR1 KGHSH and CDR2 LQKENI. The CDR3 consists of 16 residues. The CDR3 coding sequence is TGTGCCAGCTCACCACAGCCCATTTCTAGCACAGATACGCAGTATTTT. Amino acid sequence: CASSPQPISSTDTQYF.

The J gene is TRBJ2-5, the V gene TRBV18; D unresolved. V gave up 5 bases and J gave up 1 base, with 11 bases separating them. CDR3 length equals 14 residues. CDR1 is KGHSH and CDR2 is LQKENI in the germline V gene. The CDR3 here is CASSFLASQETQYF. In nucleotides, the CDR3 is TGTGCCAGCTCATTTTTAGCTTCCCAAGAGACCCAGTACTTC.

This chain connects TRBV7-3 to TRBJ2-3; TRBD1 is a possible D gene (6 bases). V was trimmed by 2 bases and J by 5 bases, leaving 17 bases between them. The CDR3 runs to 16 residues. Germline V gene lookup returns CDR1 SGHTA and CDR2 FQGTGA. The CDR3 DNA reads as TGTGCCAGCAGCTTAGGTCAGGGGCGGCCAGGAGATACGCAGTATTTT. Translated, it gives CASSLGQGRPGDTQYF.

There are a few counts of this clone. The rearrangement joins TRBV5-1 to TRBJ2-5, with a tentative D call TRBD2 (5 bases). With 2 bases removed from V and 2 bases from J, the gap between germline ends came to 16 bases. Germline V gives CDR1 SGHRS, CDR2 YFSETQ. CDR3 length: 16 amino acids. CDR3 residues: CASSFFGVMGQETQYF. The CDR3 DNA is TGCGCCAGCAGCTTTTTCGGGGTGATGGGGCAAGAGACCCAGTACTTC.

The CDR3 DNA is TGTGCCAGCAGCTTCGGTGCATCTGGAAACACCATATATTTT. Its translation is CASSFGASGNTIYF. The chain carries TRBV5-4 and TRBJ1-3; D gene uncertain. The V end was cut by 2 bases, the J end by 1 base, with 7 bases between. Per germline, CDR1 SGHNT and CDR2 YYREEE (reference sequence). This CDR3 spans 14 amino acids.

The V gene is TRBV7-9, the J gene TRBJ2-7; TRBD2 is a possible D gene (6 bases). Trimming cost V 5 bases and J 0 bases, with 17 bases left between them. The CDR3 contains 16 residues. CDR1 and CDR2 (germline): SEHNR, FQNEAQ (reference sequence). The CDR3 reads CASSPRRDGSSYEQYF. The DNA of the CDR3 is TGTGCCAGCAGCCCGCGTCGGGACGGGAGCTCCTACGAGCAGTACTTC. Drawing the rest from reference TRBV7-9 and TRBJ2-7, the complete variable domain is DTGVSQNPRHKITKRGQNVTFRCDPISEHNRLYWYRQTLGQGPEFLTYFQNEAQLEKSRLLSDRFSAERPKGSFSTLEIQRTEQGDSAMYLCASSPRRDGSSYEQYFGPGTRLTVT.

The rearrangement uses TRBV5-1 and TRBJ2-5, with 7 bases aligning to TRBD2. The CDR3 loop spans 14 amino acids. Germline V gene lookup returns CDR1 SGHRS and CDR2 YFSETQ. V lost 3 bases and J lost 1; bases outside the gene matches: 3. CDR3 amino acids: CASSSGTIQETQYF. The CDR3 bases are TGCGCCAGCAGCTCCGGGACTATCCAAGAGACCCAGTACTTC.

The genes are TRBV5-1 and TRBJ1-2, with D perhaps matching TRBD1 (5 bases). The CDR3 contains 16 residues. CDR1 is SGHRS and CDR2 is YFSETQ in the germline V gene. Trimming shortened V by 0 bases and J by 2 bases, and 14 bases separated the two germline ends. CDR3 protein: CASSLGSGSRNYGYTF. In DNA form, the CDR3 reads TGCGCCAGCAGCTTGGGATCAGGGTCTCGGAACTATGGCTACACCTTC.

In this sample, this clone turned up once. The rearrangement uses TRBV28 and TRBJ2-2; 9 bases are shared with TRBD2. Germline V gene sequence: CDR1 MDHEN, CDR2 SYDVKM. Germline trimming cut 5 bases from V and 3 bases from J; bases unmatched to any gene: 4. CDR3 size: 15 residues. CDR3 bases: TGTGCCAGCAGTCCGGGCGGGGGGGACACCGGGGAGCTGTTTTTT. This translates into CASSPGGGDTGELFF.

The rearrangement links TRBV7-6 to TRBJ2-1; weak D call: TRBD2 (5 bases). Germline V gives CDR1 SGHVS, CDR2 FNYEAQ. The CDR3 runs 15 residues. The V end lost 2 bases, the J end lost 6 bases, and 14 bases lay between the germline ends. The CDR3 bases are TGTGCCAGCAGCTTATTTTCCCCAGCGGTCAATGAGCAGTTCTTC. This gives the protein CASSLFSPAVNEQFF.

This chain joins TRBV10-3 and TRBJ2-7; 8 bases align to TRBD1. V lost 5 bases, J lost 1 base, and 10 bases stayed unmatched. Per germline, CDR1 ENHRY and CDR2 SYGVKD. This CDR3 contains 16 residues. CDR3 DNA: TGTGCCATCAGTAAGGGGGACAGGACCCTTTCCTACGAGCAGTACTTC. Its translation is CAISKGDRTLSYEQYF.

The rearrangement links TRBV28 to TRBJ2-1; TRBD1 agrees at 9 bases. The V gene's germline CDR1 is MDHEN and CDR2 SYDVKM. The CDR3 is made up of 16 amino acids. The V segment lost 6 bases and the J segment 1 base; nucleotides outside the gene matches: 7. CDR3 bases: TGTGCCAGCAGGGGGGACAGGGACGGGTCCTACAATGAGCAGTTCTTC. Its protein is CASRGDRDGSYNEQFF.

V and J are TRBV18 and TRBJ2-2; D possibly corresponds to TRBD2 (6 bases). Germline V gene data show CDR1 as KGHSH and CDR2 as LQKENI. The CDR3 sequence is 16 residues long. Trimming cost V 0 bases and J 7 bases, with 15 bases left between them. CDR3 amino acids: CASSPPTGRRGGELFF. The CDR3 DNA follows: TGTGCCAGCTCACCACCTACAGGACGGCGGGGCGGGGAGCTGTTTTTT.

J is TRBJ2-1 and V is TRBV10-1; TRBD1 matches 9 bases. The CDR3 extends over 15 amino acids. The germline CDR1 and CDR2 sequences are WNHNN and SYGVQD (reference sequence). The V gene end was trimmed by 6 bases and the J gene end by 8 bases; junction bases not matched to a gene: 11. For the CDR3, the DNA is TGCGCCAGCAGCGAGCCGGGACAGGGTTTCGATGAGCAGTTCTTC. Protein sequence: CASSEPGQGFDEQFF.

A note on this clone: Germline is not matched at one junction end, which may reflect a read error. The identical CDR3 is also encoded by other nucleotide sequences in the sample. The chain recombines TRBV4-3 with TRBJ1-2; D possibly corresponds to TRBD1 (6 bases). Germline CDR1 is LGHNA and CDR2 is YSLEER. The CDR3 spans 15 residues. CDR3 nucleotides: TGCGCCAGCAGCCAAGCCCTACAGGGAGACTATGGCTACCCCTTC. Translation gives CASSQALQGDYGYPF.

The chain's CDR3 is CASSQSSRILNTEAFF. The CDR3 nucleotides read TGCGCCAGCAGCCAATCTAGTCGAATATTGAACACTGAAGCTTTCTTT. The chain is built from TRBV4-3 and TRBJ1-1; D not certain. The CDR3 is made up of 16 amino acids. V dropped 2 bases and J dropped 0 bases, with 13 bases sitting between them. CDR1 is LGHNA, CDR2 YSLEER, per germline.

This clone was seen once. The junction departs from the called germline gene at one end, perhaps through a read error. V and J are TRBV4-1 and TRBJ1-5; no definite D call. The CDR3 totals 15 residues. Germline CDR1 reads MGHRA; CDR2 reads YSYEKL. The CDR3 loop is CASSPSTFSNQPQNF. In nucleotides, the CDR3 is TGCGCCAGCAGCCCCTCGACTTTTAGCAATCAGCCCCAGAATTTT.

CDR3 nucleotide sequence: TGTGCCAGCAGTGATGACAGGGGGATTTATGGCTACACCTTC. Translating it yields CASSDDRGIYGYTF. This chain links TRBV6-1 with TRBJ1-2, with 9 bases aligning to TRBD1. This CDR3 comprises 14 residues. The J segment lost 5 bases and the V segment lost 3 bases, leaving 4 bases of the junction unmatched. Germline V gene sequence: CDR1 MNHNS, CDR2 SASEGT.